One sample yielded the 20 T cell receptor beta chains listed below, sequenced in a study of Graves' ophthalmopathy and Graves' hyperthyroidism. Amplification of the TCR beta CDR3 regions used RNA transcripts (as template). HTBI primers were used in a first-round RT-PCR, which preceded a second-round multiplex PCR. TCRdb processed the multiplex PCR reads anew with MiXCR; each CDR3 protein has one entry. The sample lists a few hundred thousand distinct CDR3 sequences; 15% to 20% were seen once. The sample comprised peripheral blood. Every receptor here comes from an adult man with Graves' ophthalmopathy.

This clonotype has a count of ten or more. V usage is TRBV2 and J usage is TRBJ2-2; a possible D gene is TRBD1 (5 bases). CDR3 size: 15 residues. Germline lookup yields CDR1 SNHLY and CDR2 FYNNEI. V lost 5 bases and J 4 bases, leaving 14 bases between the germline ends. The CDR3 here is CASSKGRVSTGELFF. DNA of the CDR3: TGTGCCAGCAGTAAGGGCAGGGTGAGCACCGGGGAGCTGTTTTTT.

This clonotype was seen repeatedly, ten times or more. The J gene is TRBJ2-5, the V gene TRBV20-1; TRBD2 aligns across 9 bases. Germline V gives CDR1 DFQATT, CDR2 SNEGSKA (reference sequence). The ends lost 1 base at V and 0 bases at J; junction bases unmatched: 6. This CDR3 is 16 amino acids long. The chain's CDR3 is CSARVTSGPYQETQYF. The CDR3 DNA sequence: TGCAGTGCTAGAGTAACTAGCGGGCCGTACCAAGAGACCCAGTACTTC.

This clonotype was counted ten times or more. CDR3 in DNA: TGTGCCAGCAGTGATTTCGGCAGGTTGTACTTC. Its protein is CASSDFGRLYF. The chain recombines TRBV2 with TRBJ2-7; D ambiguous. The CDR3 totals 11 residues. Germline V gives CDR1 SNHLY, CDR2 FYNNEI. Trimming shortened V by 3 bases and J by 12 bases, and 12 bases separated the two germline ends.

This clonotype was counted ten times or more. The rearrangement links TRBV24-1 to TRBJ2-4; D not certain. The V gene's germline CDR1 is KGHDR and CDR2 SFDVKD. Trimming took off 9 bases at V and 0 bases at J, with 11 bases between the two ends. CDR3 size: 14 residues. CDR3 bases: TGTGCCACCTCATCAGGCTTAGCCAAAAACATTCAGTACTTC. Residues: CATSSGLAKNIQYF.

Concerning this clonotype: An end of the junction does not agree with germline; a read error may underlie this. The V call is TRBV5-1, the J call TRBJ1-5; D gene uncertain. CDR1 and CDR2 (germline): SGHRS, YFSETQ. The CDR3 is 13 amino acids. CDR3: CARLSDGNQPQHF. CDR3 DNA sequence: TGCGCCAGGTTAAGCGACGGAAATCAACCCCAGCATTTT.

In its sample, this clonotype was seen many times. V is TRBV2 and J is TRBJ2-5, with 11 nucleotides matching TRBD1. V trimming: 1 base; J trimming: 6 bases; junction bases outside the gene matches: 7. This CDR3 contains 16 residues. Germline V lookup: CDR1 SNHLY, CDR2 FYNNEI. CDR3 DNA: TGTGCCAGCAGTGAAGGGACAGGGGGCTCAAAAAAGACCCAGTACTTC. Protein sequence: CASSEGTGGSKKTQYF.

This clonotype came up many times. The chain joins TRBV27 to TRBJ2-7; 10 positions match TRBD1. Germline assignment: CDR1 MNHEY and CDR2 SMNVEV (reference sequence). The CDR3 spans 14 residues. V shed 3 bases, J shed 5 bases, and the junction held 4 bases outside the gene matches. In DNA, the CDR3 is TGTGCCAGCAGTTTGGGGACAGGGGTTAACGAGCAGTACTTC. Its protein is CASSLGTGVNEQYF.

This clonotype was picked up many times. The chain has TRBV5-4 and TRBJ2-5; tentative D call: TRBD2 (6 bases). Germline V gene data show CDR1 as SGHNT and CDR2 as YYREEE (reference sequence). This CDR3 region has 14 residues. Trimming took off 3 bases at V and 3 bases at J, with 12 bases between the two ends. CDR3 in DNA: TGTGCCAGCAGCTCCCCCGGGAGAAAAGAGACCCAGTACTTC. It translates to CASSSPGRKETQYF. Full variable domain (remainder filled in from reference TRBV5-4 and TRBJ2-5): ETGVTQSPTHLIKTRGQQVTLRCSSQSGHNTVSWYQQALGQGPQFIFQYYREEENGRGNFPPRFSGLQFPNYSSELNVNALELDDSALYLCASSSPGRKETQYFGPGTRLLVL.

This clonotype was seen a handful of times. It is likely a read error, because the conserved phenylalanine at the end of the CDR3 is missing. The CDR3, as DNA: TGCAGTGCTGGACCAACCGACAGGTTAATTACCTACGAGCAGTACCTC. This sequence encodes CSAGPTDRLITYEQYL. The chain is built from TRBV20-1 and TRBJ2-7; D might be TRBD1 (6 bases). V was pared by 5 bases and J by 2 bases, with 22 bases between. The CDR3 contains 16 residues. Germline V lookup: CDR1 DFQATT, CDR2 SNEGSKA (reference sequence).

At least ten counts were recorded for this clonotype. This chain joins TRBV6-5 and TRBJ2-7, with D hard to call. CDR1 MNHEY and CDR2 SVGAGI come from the germline V gene. CDR3 size: 14 residues. Trimming took 2 bases from V and 1 from J, leaving 9 bases between them. This CDR3 reads CASSYDPSSYEQYF. The DNA of the CDR3 is TGTGCCAGCAGTTACGATCCTTCTTCCTACGAGCAGTACTTC.

Details on this clonotype: This CDR3 fails to terminate in the conserved phenylalanine or tryptophan, so it likely reflects a read error. The chain uses TRBV7-2 and TRBJ1-1; no clear D. Germline lookup yields CDR1 SGHTA and CDR2 FQGNSA. V was cut by 5 bases and J by 1 base, with 8 bases left in between. The CDR3 loop spans 13 amino acids. CDR3 protein: CASSASWNTEAFS. The CDR3, as DNA: TGTGCCAGCAGCGCATCGTGGAACACTGAAGCTTTCTCT.

As to this clonotype: The junction differs from germline at one of its ends, possibly a read error. The chain employs TRBV10-3 and TRBJ1-2, with no clear D. Germline CDR1 is ENHRY and CDR2 is SYGVKD. The CDR3 length is 16 residues. The CDR3 DNA is TGTGCCATCAGTGAACAAGGACCGGCTAAGAAAGATGGCTACAGCTTC. This translates into CAISEQGPAKKDGYSF.

This clonotype appeared many times. The chain joins TRBV30 to TRBJ1-3, with 7 bases matching TRBD1. V lost 5 bases to trimming and J lost 7 bases; unmatched junction nucleotides: 14. There are 15 residues in the CDR3. Germline V CDR1 and CDR2: GTSNPN, SVGIG (reference sequence). CDR3 residues: CAWLGQANHRNTIYF. CDR3 in DNA: TGTGCCTGGCTAGGACAGGCGAACCATCGGAACACCATATATTTT.

This clonotype was observed many times. J is TRBJ1-5 and V is TRBV12-3 or TRBV12-4; D not certain. Deletions cut 6 bases from V and 0 bases from J, with 9 bases between. This CDR3 has 14 residues. This CDR3 reads CASSPSRSNQPQHF. The CDR3 DNA sequence: TGTGCCAGCAGCCCCAGTCGTAGCAATCAGCCCCAGCATTTT.

This clonotype was recorded many times. CDR3 sequence reads: CASSKPMGGRETQYF. Here the CDR3 DNA reads TGTGCCAGCAGTAAGCCTATGGGGGGAAGAGAGACCCAGTACTTC. The V gene is TRBV25-1, the J gene TRBJ2-5; perhaps TRBD2 as D (6 bases). The CDR3 runs 15 residues. Germline lookup yields CDR1 MGHDK and CDR2 SYGVNS. The V end was cut by 5 bases, the J end by 4 bases, with 17 bases between.

Ten or more counts support this clonotype. The chain couples TRBV6-1 to TRBJ1-6; no firm D call. Germline CDR1 reads MNHNS; CDR2 reads SASEGT. V was shortened by 6 bases and J by 5 bases, with 2 bases between the two germline ends. This CDR3 has 11 residues. In DNA form, the CDR3 reads TGTGCCAGCAGGGATAATTCACCCCTCCACTTT. Protein: CASRDNSPLHF.

About this clonotype: Being one base from a much bigger clone, this may be a read error. This chain uses TRBV2 with TRBJ2-5; D gene uncertain. This CDR3 is 11 amino acids long. Germline CDR1 is SNHLY and CDR2 is FYNNEI. The CDR3 bases are TGTGCCAGCAATTTCTTGGAGACCCCGTACTTC. Protein: CASNFLETPYF.

In this sample, this clonotype turned up many times. The chain is built from TRBV7-9 and TRBJ2-7, with unresolved D. From germline, CDR1 is SEHNR and CDR2 FQNEAQ (reference sequence). The CDR3 is made up of 13 amino acids. Trimming stripped 4 bases from V and 7 bases from J, with 14 bases between. CDR3 amino acids: CASSSRSSWEQYF. CDR3 coding DNA: TGTGCCAGCAGCTCCCGAAGCTCCTGGGAGCAGTACTTC.

There are many counts of this clonotype. The V gene is TRBV6-5, the J gene TRBJ2-7; no clear D. The germline gives CDR1 MNHEY, CDR2 SVGAGI. CDR3 length: 11 amino acids. V shed 0 bases and J shed 6 bases, with 3 bases lying between them. CDR3 DNA: TGTGCCAGCAGTTACTCTTCCGAGCAGTACTTC. It specifies CASSYSSEQYF.

This chain connects TRBV19 to TRBJ1-2; TRBD1 might be the D (5 bases). This CDR3 is 12 amino acids long. CDR1 and CDR2 from the germline V gene are LNHDA and SQIVND (reference sequence). V lost 7 bases and J 7 bases, leaving 13 bases between the germline ends. The CDR3 DNA reads as TGTGCCAGTACGTGGGGGATGGTTGGCTACACCTTC. This encodes CASTWGMVGYTF.